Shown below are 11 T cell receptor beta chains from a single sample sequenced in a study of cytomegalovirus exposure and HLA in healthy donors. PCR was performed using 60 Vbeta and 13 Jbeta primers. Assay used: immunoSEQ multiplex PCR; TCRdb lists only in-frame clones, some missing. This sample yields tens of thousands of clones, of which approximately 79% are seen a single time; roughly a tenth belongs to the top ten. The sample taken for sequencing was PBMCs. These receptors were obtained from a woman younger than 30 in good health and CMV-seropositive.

Here the CDR3 reads CAIGLAGGMDTQYF. In DNA, the CDR3 is TGTGCCATCGGACTAGCGGGGGGTATGGATACGCAGTATTTT. V gene TRBV10-3 combines with J gene TRBJ2-3, with TRBD2 matching over 14 bases. From germline, CDR1 is ENHRY and CDR2 SYGVKD. This CDR3 is built from 14 residues. V shed 8 bases and J 6 bases; nucleotides not matched to a gene: 4.

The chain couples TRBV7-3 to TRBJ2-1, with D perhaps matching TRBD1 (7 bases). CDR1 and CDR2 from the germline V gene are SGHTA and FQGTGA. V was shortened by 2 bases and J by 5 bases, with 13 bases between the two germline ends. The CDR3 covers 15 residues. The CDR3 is CASSLGGTVNNEQFF. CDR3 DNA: TGTGCCAGCAGCTTAGGGGGGACAGTTAACAATGAGCAGTTCTTC. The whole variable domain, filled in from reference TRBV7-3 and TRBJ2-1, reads GAGVSQTPSNKVTEKGKYVELRCDPISGHTALYWYRQSLGQGPEFLIYFQGTGAADDSGLPNDRFFAVRPEGSVSTLKIQRTERGDSAVYLCASSLGGTVNNEQFFGPGTRLTVL.

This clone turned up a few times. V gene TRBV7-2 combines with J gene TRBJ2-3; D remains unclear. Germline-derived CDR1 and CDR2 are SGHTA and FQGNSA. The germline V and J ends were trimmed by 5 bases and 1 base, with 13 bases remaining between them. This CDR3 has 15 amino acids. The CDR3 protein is CASSALLPRTDTQYF. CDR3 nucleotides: TGTGCCAGCAGCGCTCTACTCCCCCGCACAGATACGCAGTATTTT.

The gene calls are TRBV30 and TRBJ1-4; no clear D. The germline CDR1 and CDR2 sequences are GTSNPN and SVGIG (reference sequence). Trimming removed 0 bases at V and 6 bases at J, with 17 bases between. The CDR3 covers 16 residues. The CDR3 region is CAWSVGSASWDEKLFF. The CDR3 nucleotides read TGTGCCTGGAGTGTCGGGTCGGCCAGTTGGGATGAAAAACTGTTTTTT.

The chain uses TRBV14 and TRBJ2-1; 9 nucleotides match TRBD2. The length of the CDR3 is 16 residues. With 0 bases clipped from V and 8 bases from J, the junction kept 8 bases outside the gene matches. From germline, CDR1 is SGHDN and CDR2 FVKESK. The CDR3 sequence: CASSQEIGLAGYEQFF. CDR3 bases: TGTGCCAGCAGCCAAGAAATAGGGCTAGCGGGGTATGAGCAGTTCTTC.

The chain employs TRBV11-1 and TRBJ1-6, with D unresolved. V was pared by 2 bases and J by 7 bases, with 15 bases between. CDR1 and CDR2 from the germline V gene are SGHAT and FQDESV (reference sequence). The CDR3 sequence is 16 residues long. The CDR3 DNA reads TGTGCCAGCAGCTTAAACCCCGGCAGCGTAAATTCACCCCTCCACTTT. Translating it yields CASSLNPGSVNSPLHF.

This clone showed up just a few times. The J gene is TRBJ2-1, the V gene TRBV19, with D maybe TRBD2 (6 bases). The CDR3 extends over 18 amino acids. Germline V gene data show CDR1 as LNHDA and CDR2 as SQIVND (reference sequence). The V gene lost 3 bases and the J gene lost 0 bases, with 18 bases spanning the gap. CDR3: CASSIRPGLLSSYNEQFF. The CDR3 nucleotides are TGTGCCAGTAGTATTCGTCCGGGACTCCTGAGCTCCTACAATGAGCAGTTCTTC.

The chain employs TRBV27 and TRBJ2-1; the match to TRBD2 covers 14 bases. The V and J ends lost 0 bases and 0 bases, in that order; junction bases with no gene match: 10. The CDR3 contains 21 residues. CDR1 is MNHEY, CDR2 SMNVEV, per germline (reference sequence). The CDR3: CASSLSVGLAGGSSSYNEQFF. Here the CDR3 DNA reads TGTGCCAGCAGTTTATCGGTAGGACTAGCGGGAGGATCGAGCTCCTACAATGAGCAGTTCTTC.

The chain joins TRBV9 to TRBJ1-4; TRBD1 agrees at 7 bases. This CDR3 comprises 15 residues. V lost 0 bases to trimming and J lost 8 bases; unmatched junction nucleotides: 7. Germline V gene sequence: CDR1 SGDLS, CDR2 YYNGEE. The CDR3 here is CASSVGIQGLEKLFF. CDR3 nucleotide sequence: TGTGCCAGCAGCGTAGGAATACAGGGGCTCGAAAAACTGTTTTTT.

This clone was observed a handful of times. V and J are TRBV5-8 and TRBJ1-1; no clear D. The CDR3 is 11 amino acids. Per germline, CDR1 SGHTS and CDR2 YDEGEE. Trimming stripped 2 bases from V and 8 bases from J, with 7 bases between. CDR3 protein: CASSFGKEAFF. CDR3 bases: TGTGCCAGCAGCTTCGGGAAGGAAGCTTTCTTT.

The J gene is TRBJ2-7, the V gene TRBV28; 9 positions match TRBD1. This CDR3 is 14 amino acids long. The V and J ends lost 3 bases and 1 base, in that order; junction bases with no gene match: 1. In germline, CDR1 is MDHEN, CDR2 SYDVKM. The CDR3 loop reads CASSFGTGSYEQYF. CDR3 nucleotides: TGTGCCAGCAGTTTCGGGACAGGGTCCTACGAGCAGTACTTC.